These 8 T cell receptor beta chains were sequenced from one sample in a study of blood T cells in healthy people across ages (dated by TCRdb to the mid-2010s). The library was built by means of 5' RACE. TCRdb records Illumina HiSeq 2500 as the sequencer. A second PCR of roughly 7 to 11 cycles was performed with a sample-barcoded 5' primer and a J-beta primer mix. In-frame beta chains were kept once TCRdb had trimmed the public reads at Q25 with fastp and called clones with MiXCR. When rows share a CDR3 protein, they turn into one entry using the most common DNA and genes. The sample profile shows some 1.4 million distinct CDR3 sequences; roughly 45% of them were found once. Roughly 7.9% of the sample rests with the top ten. Sequenced: blood. Every receptor here comes from a woman aged 18-29 years in good health.

This sequence joins TRBV20-1 and TRBJ2-3; 12 nucleotides align to TRBD2. V lost 0 bases, J lost 2 bases, and 6 bases stayed unmatched. This CDR3 region has 17 residues. CDR1 is DFQATT, CDR2 SNEGSKA, per germline (reference sequence). The CDR3 DNA follows: TGCAGTGCTAGAGATAGGCTAGCGGGGGGGATCACAGATACGCAGTATTTT. Translated, it gives CSARDRLAGGITDTQYF.

The J gene is TRBJ2-1, the V gene TRBV5-1; D ambiguous. V lost 2 bases and J lost 12, with 12 bases in between. CDR3 size: 12 residues. The germline V gene encodes CDR1 SGHRS and CDR2 YFSETQ. CDR3 amino acids: CASSFDGSGQFF. CDR3 sequence (DNA): TGCGCCAGCAGCTTTGACGGTTCCGGGCAGTTCTTC. The full variable domain, with the rest looked up from reference TRBV5-1 and TRBJ2-1, is KAGVTQTPRYLIKTRGQQVTLSCSPISGHRSVSWYQQTPGQGLQFLFEYFSETQRNKGNFPGRFSGRQFSNSRSEMNVSTLELGDSALYLCASSFDGSGQFFGPGTRLTVL.

V gene TRBV20-1 combines with J gene TRBJ2-3; the D call may be TRBD1 or TRBD2 (5 bases each). V lost 5 bases and J 2 bases, leaving 20 bases between the germline ends. The CDR3 length is 16 residues. CDR1 and CDR2 from the germline V gene are DFQATT and SNEGSKA (reference sequence). CDR3: CSASIGTAEATDTQYF. CDR3 coding DNA: TGCAGTGCTTCAATCGGGACGGCCGAGGCCACAGATACGCAGTATTTT.

J is TRBJ2-7 and V is TRBV20-1; D possibly corresponds to TRBD2 (5 bases). In germline, CDR1 is DFQATT, CDR2 SNEGSKA (reference sequence). This CDR3 is built from 14 residues. The V end was cut by 2 bases, the J end by 1 base, with 12 bases between. The CDR3 here is CSARYLSGSYEQYF. As DNA, the CDR3 is TGCAGTGCTAGATATCTAAGCGGTTCCTACGAGCAGTACTTC.

CDR3 sequence: CASSLFSQPYNEQYF. The CDR3 DNA reads as TGTGCCAGCAGCTTATTCAGCCAACCCTACAATGAGCAGTACTTC. The chain links TRBV7-6 to TRBJ2-1, with D unresolved. The assigned J gene may be wrong: the sequence end matches TRBJ2-7 better. Germline-derived CDR1 and CDR2 are SGHVS and FNYEAQ. The length of the CDR3 is 15 residues.

The genes are TRBV20-1 and TRBJ2-3; TRBD2 matches 10 bases. V was pared by 3 bases and J by 8 bases, with 14 bases of the junction left unmatched. Germline values: CDR1 DFQATT, CDR2 SNEGSKA (reference sequence). The CDR3 is 16 amino acids. CDR3 sequence: CSASPPLAGMGVTQYF. CDR3 nucleotide sequence: TGCAGTGCTAGTCCACCACTAGCGGGGATGGGGGTTACGCAGTATTTT.

In its sample, this clonotype was seen a few times. The gene calls are TRBV25-1 and TRBJ2-5; 15 bases map to TRBD2. There are 17 residues in the CDR3. J gave up 6 bases and V 2 bases, and 7 bases lay outside the gene matches. Per the germline V gene, CDR1 is MGHDK and CDR2 is SYGVNS. The CDR3 DNA reads TGTGCCAGCAGTGAAGGGACTAGCGGGAGGTCGGGAAAGACCCAGTACTTC. It is translated as CASSEGTSGRSGKTQYF.

The chain carries TRBV7-9 and TRBJ2-1, with D possibly TRBD2 on 5 matching bases. Trimming cost V 0 bases and J 10 bases, with 16 bases left between them. Germline CDR1 reads SEHNR; CDR2 reads FQNEAQ (reference sequence). The CDR3 runs 15 residues. CDR3 sequence (DNA): TGTGCCAGCAGCTTAGCCGCTGCGGGCCATCCGGAGCAGTTCTTC. Amino acids: CASSLAAAGHPEQFF.